This TCR beta chain was found in a study of T-cell memory formation after mild COVID-19. On the study more broadly: TCR clusters were mostly confined to one donor each. Study outcomes and limitations: Clones that shrank (day 15 to 85) were balanced CD4/CD8, whereas later expanders leaned CD4+. Clones which contracted sat mainly in CM and EM if CD4+, and in EMRA if CD8+.

Libraries for TCRalpha and TCRbeta carried sample barcodes and unique molecular identifiers via 5'RACE. TCRdb reprocessed the 5' RACE reads via MiXCR and lists one record per CDR3 protein. The sample includes approximately 440,000 distinct CDR3 sequences, about 20% of them seen just once. V was trimmed by 6 bases and J by 4 bases, leaving 13 bases between them. The CDR3 runs 13 residues. On this clonotype itself: The antigen remains undetermined.

Sequenced: PBMCs or a T cell subset sorted from them (not recorded which). This receptor was obtained from an adult woman who had mild COVID-19 (a few samples of this study predate the infection). Cell type and time point are not known. The rearrangement uses TRBV12-3 or TRBV12-4 and TRBJ2-7; D unclear. CDR3 coding DNA: TGTGCCAGCAGCCCCTTCCCTCTTTACGAGCAGTACTTC. It codes for CASSPFPLYEQYF.